This TCR beta chain was identified in a study of shared clonotypes between healthy human individuals. Across the whole study: Three plates were used per donor for CD4 naive, three for CD4 memory, two for CD8 naive and one for CD8 memory.

Germline V gene sequence: CDR1 SGHNT, CDR2 YYREEE (reference sequence). The V and J ends lost 4 bases and 1 base respectively, with 11 bases between them. CDR3 length equals 14 residues. The table came from immunoSEQ multiplex PCR; TCRdb's copy has only in-frame clones and leaves some out. In the table there are 2 million to 2.5 million clones, under 97% of which are singletons. The TCR originated in a man aged 18-30 years in good health. The rearrangement links TRBV5-4 to TRBJ2-5; unclear D gene. The sample comprised naive CD4+ T cells sorted from blood. Subset indicated: CD45RA+ positively selected. The DNA of the CDR3 is TGTGCCAGCAGCCTCTCCGGGCCCCAAGAGACCCAGTACTTC. This translates into CASSLSGPQETQYF.